These 21 T cell receptor beta chains came from one sample sequenced in a study of cytomegalovirus exposure and HLA in healthy donors. Profiled with immunoSEQ multiplex PCR; TCRdb holds only in-frame clones, not every one. This table has about 130,000 clones, 89% appearing once. Sequencing was done on a sample of PBMCs. The receptor source for this set is a woman between 18 and 29 years old in good health and CMV-seropositive.

The chain carries TRBV28 and TRBJ1-2, with a tentative D call TRBD1 (5 bases). V was trimmed by 5 bases and J by 2 bases, leaving 12 bases between them. This CDR3 region has 14 residues. Germline loops: CDR1 MDHEN, CDR2 SYDVKM. CDR3: CASSQGLSNYGYTF. CDR3 bases: TGTGCCAGCAGTCAGGGACTCTCAAACTATGGCTACACCTTC.

The chain links TRBV9 to TRBJ2-5; a possible D gene is TRBD1 (5 bases). This CDR3 has 12 amino acids. Germline CDR1 is SGDLS and CDR2 is YYNGEE. Trimming took 4 bases from V and 4 from J, leaving 8 bases between them. In nucleotides, the CDR3 is TGTGCCAGCAGCCCCCAGGGAGAGACCCAGTACTTC. Residues: CASSPQGETQYF.

The chain joins TRBV14 to TRBJ2-3; D unclear. Germline V gives CDR1 SGHDN, CDR2 FVKESK. This CDR3 spans 14 amino acids. Trimming stripped 5 bases from V and 3 bases from J, with 12 bases between. The CDR3 nucleotides read TGTGCCAGCAGCTCAGGTCTACCGACAGATACGCAGTATTTT. Translation gives CASSSGLPTDTQYF.

This sequence joins TRBV11-3 and TRBJ1-4; 8 bases map to TRBD1. The length of the CDR3 is 14 residues. The ends lost 4 bases at V and 5 bases at J; junction bases unmatched: 3. Germline V gene lookup returns CDR1 SGHNT and CDR2 YENEEA. CDR3 DNA: TGTGCCAGCAGCTCCCGGGACAGGAATGAAAAACTGTTTTTT. Encoded protein: CASSSRDRNEKLFF.

The chain couples TRBV23-1 to TRBJ2-7, with TRBD1 matching over 11 bases. TRBV23-1 is marked as an open reading frame, function uncertain. Losses at the gene ends were 0 bases for V and 2 bases for J; bases not matched to a gene: 6. The length of the CDR3 is 17 residues. CDR3 DNA: TGCGCCAGCAGTCAATCCGTCCGGACAGGGGGCCCCTACGAGCAGTACTTC. Protein sequence: CASSQSVRTGGPYEQYF.

V and J are TRBV9 and TRBJ2-7; 12 positions agree with TRBD2. The ends lost 4 bases at V and 5 bases at J; junction bases unmatched: 7. The germline CDR1 and CDR2 sequences are SGDLS and YYNGEE. The CDR3 consists of 15 residues. This chain's CDR3 is CASSSGLAGFHEQYF. The CDR3 coding sequence is TGTGCCAGCAGCTCAGGACTAGCGGGGTTCCACGAGCAGTACTTC.

The DNA of the CDR3 is TGTGCCAGCAGTGGGCAGATAGAAGCTTTCTTT. As protein: CASSGQIEAFF. The rearrangement joins TRBV2 to TRBJ1-1; D is undetermined. This CDR3 contains 11 residues. Per the germline V gene, CDR1 is SNHLY and CDR2 is FYNNEI. Trimming took 4 bases from V and 8 from J, leaving 8 bases between them.

The chain joins TRBV30 to TRBJ2-7, with D perhaps TRBD1 (5 bases). The CDR3 length is 12 residues. V was clipped by 0 bases and J by 6 bases, with 9 bases between them. The germline V gene encodes CDR1 GTSNPN and CDR2 SVGIG (reference sequence). CDR3 sequence (DNA): TGTGCCTGGAGTGTAAGGGGCGGCGAGCAGTACTTC. Residues: CAWSVRGGEQYF. Drawing the rest from reference TRBV30 and TRBJ2-7, the complete variable domain is SQTIHQWPATLVQPVGSPLSLECTVEGTSNPNLYWYRQAAGRGLQLLFYSVGIGQISSEVPQNLSASRPQDRQFILSSKKLLLSDSGFYLCAWSVRGGEQYFGPGTRLTVT.

This clone was observed a single time. The chain joins TRBV10-1 to TRBJ2-7; tentatively, D is TRBD2 (6 bases). This CDR3 is built from 15 residues. The V end was cut by 4 bases, the J end by 5 bases, with 18 bases between. From germline, CDR1 is WNHNN and CDR2 SYGVQD (reference sequence). The CDR3 is CASSAGAPTTHEQYF. The DNA of the CDR3 is TGCGCCAGCAGTGCGGGAGCTCCTACGACTCACGAGCAGTACTTC.

The chain employs TRBV6-5 and TRBJ2-7, with 8 bases matching TRBD1. J gave up 2 bases and V 6 bases, and 6 bases lay outside the gene matches. Germline V gives CDR1 MNHEY, CDR2 SVGAGI. This CDR3 comprises 14 residues. CDR3 sequence: CASRTGQGAYEQYF. CDR3 DNA sequence: TGTGCCAGCAGGACCGGACAGGGAGCCTACGAGCAGTACTTC.

The rearrangement links TRBV11-2 to TRBJ1-2; D is unresolved. Germline CDR1 SGHAT, CDR2 FQNNGV. This CDR3 region has 13 residues. Trimming cost V 5 bases and J 2 bases, with 9 bases left between them. For the CDR3, the DNA is TGTGCCAGCAGCCTTACAGTAAACTATGGCTACACCTTC. It yields the protein CASSLTVNYGYTF.

Of note for this clone: Other DNA sequences in this sample translate to the same CDR3. This rearrangement joins TRBV4-1 to TRBJ1-5, with no clear D. Trimming pared 3 bases from V and 0 bases from J, leaving 9 bases between. CDR1 is MGHRA and CDR2 is YSYEKL in the germline V gene. The CDR3 length is 15 residues. CDR3 coding DNA: TGCGCCAGCAGCCAGGGAGAGAATAGCAATCAGCCCCAGCATTTT. It is translated as CASSQGENSNQPQHF.

The chain employs TRBV4-3 and TRBJ2-6; D possibly corresponds to TRBD2 (5 bases). Germline lookup yields CDR1 LGHNA and CDR2 YSLEER. V lost 0 bases and J 1 base, leaving 7 bases between the germline ends. The CDR3 length is 16 residues. CDR3 bases: TGCGCCAGCAGCCAAGATTGGAGGTCTGGGGCCAACGTCCTGACTTTC. This codes for CASSQDWRSGANVLTF.

V is TRBV5-4 and J is TRBJ1-2; weak D call: TRBD1 (5 bases). CDR3 length equals 15 residues. Trimming removed 5 bases at V and 0 bases at J, with 14 bases between. Germline values: CDR1 SGHNT, CDR2 YYREEE (reference sequence). The CDR3 DNA is TGTGCCAGCAGGACCGACCCGGGGGCTAACTATGGCTACACCTTC. Its translation: CASRTDPGANYGYTF.

V gene TRBV10-3 combines with J gene TRBJ2-3; 10 positions agree with TRBD1. From germline, CDR1 is ENHRY and CDR2 SYGVKD. Trimming removed 4 bases from V and 1 base from J; junction bases left unmatched: 11. The CDR3 is made up of 18 amino acids. The CDR3 reads CAISGTGGEASGTDTQYF. The CDR3 DNA follows: TGTGCCATCAGTGGGACAGGGGGAGAAGCCTCTGGCACAGATACGCAGTATTTT.

The CDR3 bases are TGTGCCAGCAGTGACCCCGCTGGTAGGGGTTACGAGCAGTACTTC. It is translated as CASSDPAGRGYEQYF. The V and J genes are TRBV2 and TRBJ2-7, with D perhaps matching TRBD1 (5 bases). Germline V gene sequence: CDR1 SNHLY, CDR2 FYNNEI. This CDR3 has 15 residues. Trimming cost V 3 bases and J 4 bases, with 16 bases left between them.

This CDR3 reads CASSLTSGGAGNEQFF. The CDR3 DNA sequence: TGTGCCAGCAGTCTTACTAGCGGGGGGGCAGGCAATGAGCAGTTCTTC. The chain employs TRBV27 and TRBJ2-1, with TRBD2 matching over 13 bases. CDR3 length: 16 amino acids. Trimming cost V 5 bases and J 6 bases; bases outside gene matches: 7. Germline CDR1 reads MNHEY; CDR2 reads SMNVEV (reference sequence).

V usage is TRBV9 and J usage is TRBJ2-3; TRBD1 agrees at 8 bases. Per germline, CDR1 SGDLS and CDR2 YYNGEE. After removal of 2 bases from V and 4 bases from J, the junction contained 6 bases not matched to a gene. This CDR3 region has 15 residues. The CDR3 spells CASSVPGQVADTQYF. The CDR3 bases are TGTGCCAGCAGCGTCCCGGGACAGGTGGCAGATACGCAGTATTTT.

The chain has TRBV7-9 and TRBJ1-5, with D unresolved. The CDR3 runs 14 residues. Per germline, CDR1 SEHNR and CDR2 FQNEAQ (reference sequence). The ends were cut back, 2 bases at V and 1 base at J, with 6 bases in the middle. CDR3 DNA: TGTGCCAGCAGCTTATCAGTGAGCAATCAGCCCCAGCATTTT. The encoded protein is CASSLSVSNQPQHF. Full variable domain (remainder filled in from reference TRBV7-9 and TRBJ1-5): DTGVSQNPRHKITKRGQNVTFRCDPISEHNRLYWYRQTLGQGPEFLTYFQNEAQLEKSRLLSDRFSAERPKGSFSTLEIQRTEQGDSAMYLCASSLSVSNQPQHFGDGTRLSIL.

In DNA, the CDR3 is TGCGCCAGCAGCCTCAACCCCCGGGAGATCTCACGTCCTTCACCCCTCCACTTT. It is translated as CASSLNPREISRPSPLHF. V and J are TRBV4-1 and TRBJ1-6; D is uncertain. CDR3 size: 18 residues. The germline V gene encodes CDR1 MGHRA and CDR2 YSYEKL. The germline V and J ends were trimmed by 4 bases and 9 bases, with 25 bases remaining between them.

The CDR3 spells CASSPIVGRGSNQPQHF. CDR3 sequence (DNA): TGCGCCAGCAGCCCCATTGTGGGGAGGGGAAGCAATCAGCCCCAGCATTTT. V gene TRBV23-1 combines with J gene TRBJ1-5, with D perhaps matching TRBD1 (5 bases). TRBV23-1 has ORF status, its function being uncertain. The V end was cut by 6 bases, the J end by 1 base, with 19 bases between. The CDR3 extends over 17 amino acids.